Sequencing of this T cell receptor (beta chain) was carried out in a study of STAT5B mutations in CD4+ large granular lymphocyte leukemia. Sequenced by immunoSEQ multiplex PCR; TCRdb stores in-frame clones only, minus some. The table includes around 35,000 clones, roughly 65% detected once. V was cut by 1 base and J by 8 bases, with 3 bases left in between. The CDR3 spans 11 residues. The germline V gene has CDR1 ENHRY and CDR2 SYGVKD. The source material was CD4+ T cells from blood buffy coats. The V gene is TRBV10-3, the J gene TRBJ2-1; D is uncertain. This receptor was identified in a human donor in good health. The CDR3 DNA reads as TGTGCCATCAGTGAGTACCATGAGCAGTTCTTC. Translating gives CAISEYHEQFF.